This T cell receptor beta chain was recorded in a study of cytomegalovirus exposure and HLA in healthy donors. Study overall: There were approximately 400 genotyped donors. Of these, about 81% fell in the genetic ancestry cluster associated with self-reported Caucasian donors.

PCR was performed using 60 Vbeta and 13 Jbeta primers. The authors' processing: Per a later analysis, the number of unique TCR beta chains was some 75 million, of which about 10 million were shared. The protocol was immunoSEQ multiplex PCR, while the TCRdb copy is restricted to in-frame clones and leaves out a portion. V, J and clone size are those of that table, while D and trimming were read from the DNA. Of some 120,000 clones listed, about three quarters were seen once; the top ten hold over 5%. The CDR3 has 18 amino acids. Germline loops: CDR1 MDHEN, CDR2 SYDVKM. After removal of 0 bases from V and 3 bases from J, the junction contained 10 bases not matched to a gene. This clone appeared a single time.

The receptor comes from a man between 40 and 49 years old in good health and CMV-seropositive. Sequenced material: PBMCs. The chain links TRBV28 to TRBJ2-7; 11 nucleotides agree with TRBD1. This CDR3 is CASSLWRGEDRGLYEQYF. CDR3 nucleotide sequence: TGTGCCAGCAGTTTATGGAGAGGGGAGGACAGGGGGCTCTACGAGCAGTACTTC.